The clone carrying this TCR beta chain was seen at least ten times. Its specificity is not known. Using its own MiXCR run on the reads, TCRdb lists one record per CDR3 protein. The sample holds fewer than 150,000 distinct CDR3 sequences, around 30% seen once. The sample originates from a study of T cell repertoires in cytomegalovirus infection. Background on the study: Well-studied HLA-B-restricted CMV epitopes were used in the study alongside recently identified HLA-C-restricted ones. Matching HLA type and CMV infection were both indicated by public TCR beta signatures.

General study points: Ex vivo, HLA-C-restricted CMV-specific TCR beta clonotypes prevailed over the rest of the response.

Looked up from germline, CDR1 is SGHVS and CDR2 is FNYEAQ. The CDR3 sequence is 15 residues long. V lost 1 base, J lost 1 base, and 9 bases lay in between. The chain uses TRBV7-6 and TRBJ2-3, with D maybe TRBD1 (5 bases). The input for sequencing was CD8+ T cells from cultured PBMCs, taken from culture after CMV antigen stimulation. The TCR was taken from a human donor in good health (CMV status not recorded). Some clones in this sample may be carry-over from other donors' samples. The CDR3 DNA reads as TGTGCCAGCAGCTTAGTAGGGGTCGGCACAGATACGCAGTATTTT. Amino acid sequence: CASSLVGVGTDTQYF.